The clone carrying this TCR beta chain was detected only a few times. Its antigen is undetermined. This CDR3 region has 13 residues. Germline CDR1 and CDR2: SGHTA and FQGNSA. The germline V and J ends were trimmed by 6 bases and 8 bases, with 14 bases remaining between them. This record belongs to a study of response to subunit inactivated influenza vaccine. Study-wide points: After each seasonal influenza vaccination, few new T cells are recruited, the authors suggested.

TCRdb called the RT-PCR reads again in MiXCR, with one record for every CDR3 protein. The table lists some 640,000 distinct CDR3 sequences, approximately 15% of them singletons. V is TRBV7-2 and J is TRBJ2-1; D perhaps matches TRBD2 (6 bases). Sample: PBMCs from blood, taken 14 to 15 days before vaccination. This sequence was found in a man aged 45-60 years who received an inactivated influenza vaccine. CDR3 protein: CASRYLAYHEQFF. DNA of the CDR3: TGTGCCAGCAGGTATCTAGCGTACCATGAGCAGTTCTTC.